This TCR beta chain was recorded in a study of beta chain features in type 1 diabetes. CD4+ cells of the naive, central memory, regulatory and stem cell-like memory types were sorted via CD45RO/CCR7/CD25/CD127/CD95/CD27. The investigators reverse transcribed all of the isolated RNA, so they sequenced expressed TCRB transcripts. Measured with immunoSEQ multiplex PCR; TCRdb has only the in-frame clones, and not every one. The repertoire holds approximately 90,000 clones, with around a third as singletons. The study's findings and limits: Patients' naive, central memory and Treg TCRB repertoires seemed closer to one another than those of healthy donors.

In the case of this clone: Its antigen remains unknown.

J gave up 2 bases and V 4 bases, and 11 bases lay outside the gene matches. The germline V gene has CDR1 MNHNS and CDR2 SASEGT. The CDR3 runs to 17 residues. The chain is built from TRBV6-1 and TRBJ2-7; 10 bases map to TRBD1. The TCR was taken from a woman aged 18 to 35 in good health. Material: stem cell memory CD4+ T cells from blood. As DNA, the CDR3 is TGTGCCAGCAGTGGTGATGTGACAGGGGGCATCACCTACGAGCAGTACTTC. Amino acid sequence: CASSGDVTGGITYEQYF.